This T cell receptor (beta chain) was sequenced for a study of blood T cell repertoires in COVID-19 (TCRdb year 2020). A note on the overall study: Collaborator samples came from the United States, Italy and Spain and covered acute and convalescent phases of COVID-19. The repertoires were released in a freely available public database intended as a resource for research on the immune response to SARS-CoV-2. The dataset comprised deeply sampled blood TCRbeta repertoires from subjects exposed to, actively infected with, or recovered from COVID-19. Samples came from the ongoing ImmuneRACE study (first 160 participants) plus 1,254 subjects from 6 global collaborators. A de-identified subject ID, COVID-19 status, age in years and sex were almost always included in the sample metadata. The prospective study material was composed of cDNA or gDNA derived from T cells, B-cell-depleted T cells, or PBMCs. HLA class I and class II types, where available, came from metadata supplied by the sample provider rather than from assay-based typing. Overall study outcomes, separate from this receptor: Clinical and demographic metadata were provided uncurated, with the amount varying by source and participant.

As concerns this clone: No antigen is known for it. Base qualities are missing; no much larger clone stands one base away.

In the germline V gene, CDR1 corresponds to MDHEN and CDR2 to SYDVKM. V is trimmed back by 6 bases and J by 4 bases, and the junction contains 7 bases that no gene match accounts for. The CDR3 measures 14 amino acids from cysteine to phenylalanine. The retained sequence is limited to the CDR3, 42 bases, with the frame set at the first base. The immunoSEQ Assay, a bias-controlled multiplex PCR, was used to amplify TCRbeta CDR3 regions from genomic DNA. On the authors' methods: The number of nucleated cells in each sample was estimated by amplification of reference gene primers within the assay. To quantify the absolute abundance of each unique TCRbeta CDR3 rearrangement, sequence reads were collapsed and filtered. For each sample, productive Simpson clonality was calculated by taking the square root of Simpson's diversity index across productive rearrangements. TCRdb carries this immuneACCESS record with in-frame sequences only. Its versions omit some clonotypes, under half of them owing to an unresolved V gene in the studies checked, with the rest unexplained. D and trimming come from the DNA, and the V and J calls and clone size come from that table. The sample table shows 40,000 to 45,000 clones, and around 90% are seen once. The ten largest clones add up to under 25% of the sample.

Whole blood was collected in K2EDTA tubes by collaborating institutions according to the institutions' own protocols. For TCRbeta analysis, collaborators shipped samples in one of three forms: frozen whole blood, isolated PBMCs, or DNA extracted from either of those sample types. The chain links TRBV28 with TRBJ2-3, with TRBD2 identical over 7 junction bases. This clonotype was obtained from a man in his fifties or sixties with active COVID-19. The sample taken for sequencing was peripheral blood. The encoded CDR3 is CASSTAGEADTQYF. Read as DNA, the sequence is TGTGCCAGCAGCACCGCGGGGGAAGCAGATACGCAGTATTTT. Beyond the CDR3, the reference TRBV28 and TRBJ2-3 genes provide the residues; the full variable domain reads: DVKVTQSSRYLVKRTGEKVFLECVQDMDHENMFWYRQDPGLGLRLIYFSYDVKMKEKGDIPEGYSVSREKKERFSLILESASTNQTSMYLCASSTAGEADTQYFGPGTRLTVL.